The entry below gives a single T cell receptor beta chain sequence along with its context. These data are taken from a study of cytomegalovirus exposure and HLA in healthy donors. PCR was performed using 60 Vbeta and 13 Jbeta primers. TCRdb's copy holds only in-frame clones and misses some; the assay was immunoSEQ multiplex PCR. The sample has around 120,000 clones, 80% seen once. The CDR3 has 13 residues. Unmatched junction bases numbered 6, after V lost 0 bases and J lost 15 bases. The germline V gene encodes CDR1 LNHNV and CDR2 YYDKDF (reference sequence). This clonotype originated in a male donor in good health and CMV-seronegative. V usage is TRBV15 and J usage is TRBJ2-1; 9 positions match TRBD2. Specimen: PBMCs. This chain's CDR3 is CATSRDLAGDPFF. The DNA of the CDR3 is TGTGCCACCAGCAGAGATTTAGCGGGAGATCCGTTCTTC. Full variable domain (rest looked up from reference TRBV15 and TRBJ2-1): DAMVIQNPRYQVTQFGKPVTLSCSQTLNHNVMYWYQQKSSQAPKLLFHYYDKDFNNEADTPDNFQSRRPNTSFCFLDIRSPGLGDTAMYLCATSRDLAGDPFFGPGTRLTVL.